This record concerns one TCR beta chain sequence. This table comes from immunoSEQ multiplex PCR, and its TCRdb copy is limited to in-frame clones, with some not included. The sample has over 80,000 clones, 70% to 80% seen once. This sample stems from a study of control samples from healthy donors and cancer patients. The sequence came from a woman younger than 45 in good health. The sample taken for sequencing was blood.

The CDR3 here is CASSVEGAGNTIYF. The CDR3 DNA reads as TGTGCCAGCAGCGTAGAGGGGGCTGGAAACACCATATATTTT. The genes are TRBV9 and TRBJ1-3, with D tentatively TRBD1 (6 bases). CDR3 size: 14 residues. V was trimmed by 0 bases and J by 2 bases, leaving 6 bases between them. Germline V CDR1 and CDR2: SGDLS, YYNGEE.